These T cell receptor beta chains were read from a single sample in a study of blood T cell repertoires in COVID-19. Libraries were prepared by immunoSEQ multiplex PCR; TCRdb keeps only in-frame clonotypes and omits some of them. The profile covers 55,000 to 80,000 clones, with 88% appearing a single time and 1.2% taken by the ten largest. Sequencing was performed on peripheral blood. The receptors shown here come from a woman in her sixties or seventies with acute or convalescent COVID-19. Both conserved end residues are part of each CDR3. Each record gives: V gene, D gene, J gene, clone size, CDR3 protein. D genes are given only for firm matches. Expanded clones are given a class, and other clones once, few, many or no size at all.

TRBV18	.	TRBJ2-1	many	CASSPWGVPYNEQFF
TRBV3-1/TRBV3-2	TRBD2	TRBJ2-5	.	CASSNPSGPQTQYF
TRBV7-9	TRBD1	TRBJ1-5	.	CASSGQGGNQPQHF
TRBV15	.	TRBJ2-1	.	CATSKRDYNEQFF
TRBV5-1	TRBD1	TRBJ1-4	.	CASSQGQGPEKLFF
TRBV4-3	TRBD1	TRBJ1-2	.	CASSQRDRGGYGYTF
TRBV24-1	.	TRBJ1-1	.	CATSDLDRITNTEAFF
TRBV7-2	TRBD1	TRBJ1-2	.	CASSSGTGYYGYTF
TRBV30	TRBD1	TRBJ1-2	.	CAWSVRQGDYGYTF
TRBV29-1	.	TRBJ2-3	.	CSVDLGGTDTQYF
TRBV6-2/TRBV6-3	.	TRBJ1-5	.	CASSRGVGTGNQPQHF
TRBV19	.	TRBJ2-1	.	CASSIPGGYEQFF
TRBV29-1	.	TRBJ1-2	few	CSVSKPGQGDGYTF
TRBV19	.	TRBJ1-2	.	CASSISSSRYGYTF
TRBV5-1	.	TRBJ1-3	few	CASSLRDSGNTIYF
TRBV9	.	TRBJ1-1	.	CASSVGLLDTLNTEAFF
TRBV6-5	TRBD2	TRBJ2-3	.	CASSYSLAGTTDTQYF
TRBV5-1	TRBD2	TRBJ2-6	.	CASSLAASGGPSGANVLTF
TRBV6-5	.	TRBJ1-2	.	CASTKDSNYGYTF
TRBV3-1/TRBV3-2	TRBD1	TRBJ1-4	.	CASSQVPARGDEKLFF
TRBV19	.	TRBJ1-2	few	CATQDRNYGYTF
TRBV4-2	TRBD1	TRBJ1-1	.	CASSDELQGADTEAFF
TRBV18	.	TRBJ1-5	.	CASSPGTQPGNQPQHF
TRBV7-9	TRBD2	TRBJ2-2	.	CASSASVLASGANTGELFF
TRBV29-1	.	TRBJ1-2	.	CSVAGSPRGYTF
TRBV4-1	.	TRBJ1-2	.	CASSPEGRNYGYTF
TRBV27	TRBD1	TRBJ1-4	.	CASSFQGVNEKLFF
TRBV18	TRBD1	TRBJ2-1	.	CASSPRDRGTYNEQFF
TRBV2	TRBD2	TRBJ2-2	.	CASSVGGSRTGELFF
TRBV6-5	.	TRBJ2-6	.	CASSYGGSGANVLTF
TRBV15	.	TRBJ2-5	.	CATSTPSAETQYF
TRBV2	.	TRBJ1-1	.	CASSRTANTEAFF
TRBV11-1	.	TRBJ1-1	once	CASSPNRAGVNTEAFF
TRBV5-1	TRBD2	TRBJ2-1	.	CASSRGGSSYNEQFF
TRBV18	.	TRBJ1-1	.	CASSPKAAGEAFF
TRBV5-4	TRBD2	TRBJ2-3	.	CASSPGGASGRQYF
TRBV5-1	.	TRBJ1-2	.	CASSLQQGGHGYTF
TRBV27	.	TRBJ2-2	.	CASSFVAINTGELFF
TRBV5-8	TRBD2	TRBJ2-3	.	CASSLGGGLSNTQYF
TRBV5-1	TRBD2	TRBJ2-3	.	CASSYAGTSGPGDTQYF
TRBV9	TRBD2	TRBJ2-1	.	CASAQLAGTYNEQFF
TRBV11-1	TRBD1	TRBJ1-1	.	CASSFGDRGYTEAFF
TRBV3-1/TRBV3-2	.	TRBJ2-3	.	CASSPYFQKSTDTQYF
TRBV13	.	TRBJ1-1	.	CASSQTGVNTEAFF
TRBV9	.	TRBJ2-2	.	CASSVARDIRNTGELFF
TRBV6-6	TRBD1	TRBJ2-1	.	CASSLTGGKNEQFF
TRBV7-3	TRBD1	TRBJ2-5	.	CASSPGQVVQETQYF
TRBV3-1/TRBV3-2	TRBD1	TRBJ1-1	.	CASSQSRDRIWTEAFF
TRBV7-2	.	TRBJ1-6	.	CASSLSPGGSNSPLHF
TRBV6-2/TRBV6-3	TRBD2	TRBJ2-1	.	CASSSSGRGFLNEQFF
TRBV30	.	TRBJ1-1	.	CAWRLITEAFF
TRBV6-1	.	TRBJ1-1	.	CASSEARGITEAFF
TRBV27	.	TRBJ1-6	.	CASSFTGLSPLHF
TRBV28	.	TRBJ1-2	.	CASSSRNYGYTF